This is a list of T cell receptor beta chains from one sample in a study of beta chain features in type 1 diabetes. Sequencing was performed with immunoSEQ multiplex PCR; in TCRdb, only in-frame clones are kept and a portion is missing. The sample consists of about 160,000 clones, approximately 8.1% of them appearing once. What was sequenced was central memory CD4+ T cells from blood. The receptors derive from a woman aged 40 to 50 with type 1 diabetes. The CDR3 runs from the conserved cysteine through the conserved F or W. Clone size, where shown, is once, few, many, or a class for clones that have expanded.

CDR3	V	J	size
CASSLQVLAGELFF	TRBV5-1	TRBJ2-2	-
CASSSYSQGYGTEAFF	TRBV5-1	TRBJ1-1	few
CASSPGRWGRKYF	TRBV14	TRBJ2-7	few
CASKNPRYNTEAFF	TRBV19	TRBJ1-1	-
CASSLEETVKAFF	TRBV11-2	TRBJ1-1	-
CASSPSTPGTEAFF	TRBV18	TRBJ1-1	few
CASSQDLTGIDGYTF	TRBV4-1	TRBJ1-2	-
CASSRQGTDTQYF	TRBV19	TRBJ2-3	-
CASSPVGTGEQPQHF	TRBV18	TRBJ1-5	few
CASSGPDRVYEQYF	TRBV28	TRBJ2-7	-
CASTRTGSYEQYF	TRBV7-2	TRBJ2-7	-
CASSYSPGIEDTQYF	TRBV6-6	TRBJ2-3	-
CASSIRQGQNEKLFF	TRBV19	TRBJ1-4	-
CASSPPSQGNEQFF	TRBV18	TRBJ2-1	-
CSVGGPREKLFF	TRBV29-1	TRBJ1-4	few
CASSTLAGADTGELFF	TRBV5-6	TRBJ2-2	few
CSVVEGIYGYTF	TRBV29-1	TRBJ1-2	-
CASRTRSPYEQYF	TRBV28	TRBJ2-7	few
CASSRQENYGYTF	TRBV7-9	TRBJ1-2	few
CASSSAGADSPLHF	TRBV28	TRBJ1-6	-
CASSQSQGSSYNEQFF	TRBV9	TRBJ2-1	-
CASSPVGVENYGYTF	TRBV18	TRBJ1-2	-
CASSWTGGDTEAFF	TRBV25-1	TRBJ1-1	-
CASSEYDRGYGYTF	TRBV6-1	TRBJ1-2	-
CASSRKLGRTDTQYF	TRBV7-2	TRBJ2-3	many
CASSPEYFHGYTF	TRBV7-9	TRBJ1-2	few
CASSSRTGAGTEAFF	TRBV2	TRBJ1-1	many
CATSRGGNEQFF	TRBV15	TRBJ2-1	few
CASSTVRGSNQPQHF	TRBV27	TRBJ1-5	-
CASSPRDTSEQFF	TRBV7-3	TRBJ2-1	many
CASSLGALNEQFF	TRBV11-2	TRBJ2-1	-
CASSLEVKEQFF	TRBV28	TRBJ2-1	few
CASQTGRLYEQYF	TRBV28	TRBJ2-7	-
CASSSDRNTEAFF	TRBV7-3	TRBJ1-1	-
CASSSSSGGETQYF	TRBV5-1	TRBJ2-5	few
CSSDGQDGYTF	TRBV20-1	TRBJ1-2	-
CASSSRIGTFYGYTF	TRBV6-6	TRBJ1-2	few
CASTGRRRRADTQYF	TRBV28	TRBJ2-3	few